This T cell receptor (beta chain) emerged from a study of cytomegalovirus exposure and HLA in healthy donors. Study findings and constraints: CMV serostatus was the only recorded immune exposure for donors. Most TCR sequences were rare, but some public TCRs occurred in many donors. The study put 150 or so TCR beta chains on its list as cytomegalovirus-associated.

The PCR ran on 60 Vbeta and 13 Jbeta primers. In the original analysis: In a later analysis, of around 80 million unique beta chains, about 12 million appeared in at least two donors. Sequenced by immunoSEQ multiplex PCR; TCRdb stores in-frame clones only, minus some. The V and J calls and clone size come from that table; D and trimming were worked out from the DNA. The data hold 200,000 to 300,000 clones, with 70% to 90% observed a single time. The length of the CDR3 is 15 residues. Germline trimming cut 0 bases from V and 0 bases from J; bases unmatched to any gene: 1. CDR1 and CDR2 from the germline V gene are LNHDA and SQIVND (reference sequence). This clone was detected once. No antigen is known for it.

The sequenced material came from PBMCs. The gene calls are TRBV19 and TRBJ2-7; the match to TRBD1 covers 8 bases. The source of this sequence is a woman in her 40s in good health and CMV-seropositive. The CDR3 region is CASSIEDRASYEQYF. The CDR3 DNA follows: TGTGCCAGTAGTATAGAGGACAGGGCCTCCTACGAGCAGTACTTC. Drawing the rest from reference TRBV19 and TRBJ2-7, the complete variable domain is DGGITQSPKYLFRKEGQNVTLSCEQNLNHDAMYWYRQDPGQGLRLIYYSQIVNDFQKGDIAEGYSVSREKKESFPLTVTSAQKNPTAFYLCASSIEDRASYEQYFGPGTRLTVT.